A single count supports the clone carrying this TCR beta chain. The ends lost 2 bases at V and 0 bases at J; junction bases unmatched: 9. Germline CDR1 and CDR2: LGHNA and YSLEER. The CDR3 is made up of 19 amino acids. This entry belongs to a study of blood T cell repertoires in COVID-19. Turning to the study itself: Nucleic acid was either cDNA or gDNA, and it came from T cells, B-cell-depleted T cells, or PBMCs.

Authors' processing steps: By means of reference gene primer amplification, nucleated cell counts were estimated. Data came from immunoSEQ multiplex PCR; TCRdb stores just in-frame clones and leaves some out. V, J and clone size were drawn from that table, and D and trimming were deduced from the DNA. The sample contains about 140,000 clones, 77% of which appear only once. Sequenced input: peripheral blood. The receptor comes from a woman between 45 and 60 years old with active or convalescent COVID-19. The rearrangement uses TRBV4-3 and TRBJ2-3; TRBD2 aligns across 12 bases. CDR3 amino acids: CASSQILAGGDLSTDTQYF. CDR3 coding DNA: TGCGCCAGCAGCCAAATACTAGCGGGGGGCGACCTTAGCACAGATACGCAGTATTTT.